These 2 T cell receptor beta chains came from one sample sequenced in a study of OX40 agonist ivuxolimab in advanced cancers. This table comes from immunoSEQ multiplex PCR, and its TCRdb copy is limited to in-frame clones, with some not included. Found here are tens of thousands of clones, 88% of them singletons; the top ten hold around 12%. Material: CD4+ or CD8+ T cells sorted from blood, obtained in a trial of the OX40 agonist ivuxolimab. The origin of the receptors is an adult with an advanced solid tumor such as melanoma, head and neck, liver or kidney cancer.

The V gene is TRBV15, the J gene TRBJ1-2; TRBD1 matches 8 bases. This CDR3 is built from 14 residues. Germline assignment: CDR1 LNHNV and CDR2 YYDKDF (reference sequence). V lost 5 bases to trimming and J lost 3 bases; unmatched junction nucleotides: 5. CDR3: CATSAYRGDYGYTF. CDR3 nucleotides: TGTGCCACCAGCGCCTACAGGGGGGACTATGGCTACACCTTC.

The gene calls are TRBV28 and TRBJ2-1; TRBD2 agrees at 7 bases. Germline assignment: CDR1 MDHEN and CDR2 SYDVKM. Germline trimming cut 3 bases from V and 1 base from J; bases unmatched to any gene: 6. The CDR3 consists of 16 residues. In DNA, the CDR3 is TGTGCCAGCAGTTTTGCCTGGGGGGGTTCCTACAATGAGCAGTTCTTC. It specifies CASSFAWGGSYNEQFF.